This entry features one TCR beta chain sequence. Its specificity is unknown. These data are taken from a study of siplizumab effects on memory and regulatory T cells. CDR1 GTSNPN and CDR2 SVGIG come from the germline V gene (reference sequence). The CDR3 has 14 residues. With V trimmed by 3 bases and J by 7 bases, 12 bases remained unmatched. TCR templates numbering approximately 9.3 x 10^4 were assayed per sample. Repertoires were generated with immunoSEQ multiplex PCR, while TCRdb's copy carries only in-frame clones and drops some. The sample carries about 100,000 clones, about 91% recorded once. Study-wide results and caveats: Alloreactive sequences that could be traced to unstimulated CD4+ memory cells showed a significant reduction under siplizumab. Apparently more diverse than memory cells, naive T cells also seemed major alloresponse contributors. Naive-or-memory phenotypes were unassignable for roughly 80-97% of proliferating CD4+ or CD8+ clones.

The V call is TRBV30, the J call TRBJ2-7, with TRBD1 matching over 7 bases. The sequencing input was CD4+ T cells sorted from blood. The TCR was taken from a human donor in good health. CDR3 in DNA: TGTGCCTGGAGCGCCGGGACAGCGCTCGGGGAGCAGTACTTC. It encodes CAWSAGTALGEQYF.